This entry lists 31 T cell receptor beta chains sequenced from one sample in a study of blood T cell repertoires in COVID-19. Assay: immunoSEQ multiplex PCR; the TCRdb copy retains only in-frame clones and omits some. The table shows about 220,000 clones, with approximately 83% occurring only once. Sequencing was carried out using peripheral blood. Receptors originate from a woman aged 30 to 39 who had recovered from COVID-19.

This chain connects TRBV27 to TRBJ2-3; 9 nucleotides match TRBD2. After removal of 7 bases from V and 4 bases from J, the junction contained 9 bases not matched to a gene. The germline CDR1 and CDR2 sequences are MNHEY and SMNVEV (reference sequence). This CDR3 has 15 amino acids. The CDR3 here is CASKNAGLAADTQYF. The CDR3 DNA reads as TGTGCCAGCAAGAATGCGGGACTAGCTGCAGATACGCAGTATTTT.

This clone was seen more than once but under ten times. The gene calls are TRBV4-3 and TRBJ2-7; 12 nucleotides line up with TRBD2. The junction had 12 bases not matched to a gene; V was cut back by 2 bases and J by 4 bases. The CDR3 length is 18 residues. CDR1 and CDR2 (germline): LGHNA, YSLEER. CDR3 in amino acids: CASSQFSSGGVGLYEQYF. DNA of the CDR3: TGCGCCAGCAGCCAATTCTCTAGCGGGGGGGTTGGGCTGTACGAGCAGTACTTC.

The chain couples TRBV5-1 to TRBJ2-3; no reliable D call. The CDR3 extends over 14 amino acids. Looked up from germline, CDR1 is SGHRS and CDR2 is YFSETQ. Deletions cut 0 bases from V and 1 base from J, with 6 bases between. As DNA, the CDR3 is TGCGCCAGCAGCTTGGTGGCTGGCACAGATACGCAGTATTTT. Translated: CASSLVAGTDTQYF.

The V gene is TRBV28, the J gene TRBJ1-1, with TRBD1 matching over 7 bases. Germline V gene data show CDR1 as MDHEN and CDR2 as SYDVKM. V lost 2 bases to trimming and J lost 4 bases; unmatched junction nucleotides: 4. CDR3 length: 14 residues. In DNA, the CDR3 is TGTGCCAGCAGTTTACGGCCAGGGGGCACTGAAGCTTTCTTT. Its translation is CASSLRPGGTEAFF.

The J gene is TRBJ1-6, the V gene TRBV5-1, with 10 bases that match TRBD1. V gave up 4 bases and J gave up 8 bases; unmatched junction bases: 6. The CDR3 totals 15 residues. Germline CDR1 is SGHRS and CDR2 is YFSETQ. In DNA form, the CDR3 reads TGCGCCAGCAGCCTGACAGGGGGCAGGGATTCACCCCTCCACTTT. Translated, it gives CASSLTGGRDSPLHF. Full variable domain (rest looked up from reference TRBV5-1 and TRBJ1-6): KAGVTQTPRYLIKTRGQQVTLSCSPISGHRSVSWYQQTPGQGLQFLFEYFSETQRNKGNFPGRFSGRQFSNSRSEMNVSTLELGDSALYLCASSLTGGRDSPLHFGNGTRLTVT.

Here the CDR3 reads CASSGTQINSNQPQHF. CDR3 sequence (DNA): TGTGCCAGCTCAGGTACACAGATCAATAGCAATCAGCCCCAGCATTTT. This chain links TRBV18 with TRBJ1-5; no clear D. Trimming left V 5 bases short and J 0 bases short, with 14 bases between. Germline-derived CDR1 and CDR2 are KGHSH and LQKENI. The CDR3 consists of 16 residues.

The chain couples TRBV27 to TRBJ2-6; D unclear. The CDR3 has 15 amino acids. V lost 5 bases and J 0 bases, leaving 8 bases between the germline ends. Germline V gene lookup returns CDR1 MNHEY and CDR2 SMNVEV (reference sequence). The DNA of the CDR3 is TGTGCCAGCAGTAAAATTAGCTCTGGGGCCAACGTCCTGACTTTC. It encodes CASSKISSGANVLTF.

The genes are TRBV18 and TRBJ2-2; 9 nucleotides line up with TRBD1. Unmatched junction bases numbered 4, after V lost 2 bases and J lost 0 bases. From germline, CDR1 is KGHSH and CDR2 LQKENI. The length of the CDR3 is 17 residues. The CDR3 DNA reads TGTGCCAGCTCACCAAGACAGGGGGTTTCGAACACCGGGGAGCTGTTTTTT. It codes for CASSPRQGVSNTGELFF.

The chain combines TRBV6-2 or TRBV6-3 with TRBJ2-1; 7 nucleotides align to TRBD1. This CDR3 has 14 amino acids. Germline V CDR1 and CDR2: MNHEY, SVGEGT. Trimming cost V 5 bases and J 2 bases; bases outside gene matches: 3. The CDR3 DNA is TGTGCCAGCAGTGGGGACAGTCCCTACAATGAGCAGTTCTTC. Protein product: CASSGDSPYNEQFF.

The chain is built from TRBV2 and TRBJ2-3; D ambiguous. Trimming stripped 4 bases from V and 2 bases from J, with 7 bases between. This CDR3 has 13 amino acids. The germline CDR1 and CDR2 sequences are SNHLY and FYNNEI. CDR3 DNA sequence: TGTGCCAGCAGTGTCAGAATCACAGATACGCAGTATTTT. It is translated as CASSVRITDTQYF.

The chain joins TRBV11-2 to TRBJ1-5; D uncertain. Germline values: CDR1 SGHAT, CDR2 FQNNGV. V was clipped by 5 bases and J by 0 bases, with 8 bases between them. The CDR3 sequence is 14 residues long. The CDR3 coding sequence is TGTGCCAGCAGCGGAGAGTATAGCAATCAGCCCCAGCATTTT. Translated: CASSGEYSNQPQHF.

The V and J genes are TRBV6-5 and TRBJ2-1; perhaps TRBD2 as D (5 bases). V lost 6 bases and J lost 7, with 16 bases in between. Germline CDR1 reads MNHEY; CDR2 reads SVGAGI. This CDR3 comprises 14 residues. The CDR3 here is CASSFGDLVNEQFF. The CDR3 DNA reads TGTGCCAGCAGCTTCGGGGATCTAGTAAATGAGCAGTTCTTC.

This clone was observed a few times. This chain joins TRBV2 and TRBJ1-2; D remains unclear. V was trimmed by 4 bases and J by 4 bases, leaving 10 bases between them. Germline loops: CDR1 SNHLY, CDR2 FYNNEI. The CDR3 sequence is 13 residues long. DNA of the CDR3: TGTGCCAGCAGTGGGGAGCAGGCCTATGGCTACACCTTC. The encoded protein is CASSGEQAYGYTF.

The V and J genes are TRBV13 and TRBJ2-1, with D hard to call. Germline CDR1 and CDR2: PRHDT and FYEKMQ (reference sequence). Trimming stripped 1 base from V and 10 bases from J, with 8 bases between. The CDR3 extends over 12 amino acids. The DNA for the CDR3 is TGTGCCAGCAGCTTAGAAGCCAGGGAGCAGTTCTTC. This codes for CASSLEAREQFF.

The table lists this clone with many counts. The CDR3 loop is CASSYSRAAFREKLFF. The DNA of the CDR3 is TGTGCCAGCAGTTACTCGAGGGCTGCTTTTCGTGAAAAACTGTTTTTT. This sequence joins TRBV6-5 and TRBJ1-4; D ambiguous. In germline, CDR1 is MNHEY, CDR2 SVGAGI. Trimming removed 0 bases at V and 7 bases at J, with 15 bases between. CDR3 length: 16 residues.

The chain combines TRBV7-2 with TRBJ2-7; TRBD2 matches at 9 bases. Trimming took 0 bases from V and 4 from J; bases not matched to a gene: 7. Germline V gene lookup returns CDR1 SGHTA and CDR2 FQGNSA. The CDR3 is 16 amino acids. In nucleotides, the CDR3 is TGTGCCAGCAGCTTAGCCGGCGGGGGGGCCTTTTACGAGCAGTACTTC. Its translation: CASSLAGGGAFYEQYF.

This chain joins TRBV13 and TRBJ2-1, with 7 bases matching TRBD1. Trimming cost V 3 bases and J 6 bases; bases outside gene matches: 11. The CDR3 has 16 residues. Germline V lookup: CDR1 PRHDT, CDR2 FYEKMQ (reference sequence). For the CDR3, the DNA is TGTGCCAGCAGCTTTAGACAGGGCTTTCCGGGCAATGAGCAGTTCTTC. Its translation: CASSFRQGFPGNEQFF.

This chain uses TRBV1 with TRBJ2-3; the D call of TRBD2 is as the table states it, not checked on the DNA. TRBV1 is a documented pseudogene. This CDR3 contains 18 residues. The CDR3 spells CTSSQDLSTSGGTDTQYF. The CDR3 DNA reads TGCACCAGCAGCCAAGATCTTAGCACTAGCGGGGGCACAGATACGCAGTATTTT.

Concerning this clone itself: This sample also contains other DNA sequences that code for the same CDR3. The chain links TRBV3-1 (or the pseudogene TRBV3-2) to TRBJ2-7; D is uncertain. This CDR3 is 12 amino acids long. Germline lookup yields CDR1 LGHDT and CDR2 YNNKEL (reference sequence). Deletions cut 3 bases from V and 2 bases from J, with 5 bases between. The CDR3 region has the DNA TGTGCCAGCAGCCAGGGCCCCTACGAGCAGTACTTC. This translates into CASSQGPYEQYF.

This rearrangement joins TRBV5-6 to TRBJ2-7, with 8 bases matching TRBD1. Germline trimming cut 1 base from V and 4 bases from J; bases unmatched to any gene: 7. The CDR3 spans 15 residues. The germline CDR1 and CDR2 sequences are SGHDT and YYEEEE. The CDR3 reads CASSLFLDREYEQYF. As DNA, the CDR3 is TGTGCCAGCAGCTTGTTCTTGGACAGGGAGTACGAGCAGTACTTC.

This chain links TRBV27 with TRBJ2-7, with D perhaps matching TRBD2 (5 bases). CDR1 and CDR2 (germline): MNHEY, SMNVEV (reference sequence). V was shortened by 3 bases and J by 3 bases, with 12 bases between the two germline ends. The CDR3 is 14 amino acids. The CDR3, as DNA: TGTGCCAGCAGTTTTGGAGTAGCGAACTACGAGCAGTACTTC. Amino acid sequence: CASSFGVANYEQYF.

The chain has TRBV2 and TRBJ2-3; 7 bases match TRBD1. Losses at the gene ends were 6 bases for V and 6 bases for J; bases not matched to a gene: 12. Germline lookup yields CDR1 SNHLY and CDR2 FYNNEI. This CDR3 spans 15 amino acids. The DNA for the CDR3 is TGTGCCAGCAGCCCGCCGGGACAGCGCTTGGATACGCAGTATTTT. Protein: CASSPPGQRLDTQYF.

This clone was seen just once. This CDR3 reads CASVPGGGTDTQYF. CDR3 in DNA: TGTGCCAGCGTCCCGGGGGGAGGCACAGATACGCAGTATTTT. The V and J genes are TRBV18 and TRBJ2-3; 7 positions agree with TRBD2. The CDR3 has 14 amino acids. Germline V lookup: CDR1 KGHSH, CDR2 LQKENI. The ends lost 8 bases at V and 1 base at J; junction bases unmatched: 6.

CDR3 in amino acids: CASSWGGGPKYF. The DNA of the CDR3 is TGTGCCAGCAGCTGGGGGGGTGGACCTAAGTACTTC. The rearrangement links TRBV7-9 to TRBJ2-5; TRBD2 agrees at 7 bases. Germline lookup yields CDR1 SEHNR and CDR2 FQNEAQ (reference sequence). Unmatched junction bases numbered 8, after V lost 4 bases and J lost 12 bases. The CDR3 length is 12 residues.

This sequence joins TRBV30 and TRBJ1-1, with 9 positions matching TRBD1. Germline CDR1 reads GTSNPN; CDR2 reads SVGIG (reference sequence). This CDR3 region has 14 residues. V was clipped by 3 bases and J by 4 bases; unmatched bases: 6. The CDR3 spells CAWSLGQGGTEAFF. Here the CDR3 DNA reads TGTGCCTGGAGCCTGGGACAGGGAGGCACTGAAGCTTTCTTT.

J is TRBJ2-3 and V is TRBV10-3, with D perhaps matching TRBD2 (5 bases). The CDR3 extends over 14 amino acids. The germline gives CDR1 ENHRY, CDR2 SYGVKD. Trimming cost V 10 bases and J 1 base, with 15 bases left between them. DNA of the CDR3: TGTGCCAACGGGGAAGATCTACGCACAGATACGCAGTATTTT. This sequence encodes CANGEDLRTDTQYF.

The chain is built from TRBV6-5 and TRBJ1-6; tentative D call: TRBD1 (5 bases). The V gene lost 5 bases and the J gene lost 14 bases, with 22 bases spanning the gap. CDR1 and CDR2 (germline): MNHEY, SVGAGI. CDR3 size: 15 residues. CDR3 sequence: CASSISTAPLGTLHF. Here the CDR3 DNA reads TGTGCCAGCAGTATATCGACAGCACCCTTAGGGACCCTCCACTTT.

The genes are TRBV7-2 and TRBJ2-1; 7 positions agree with TRBD1. V trimming: 8 bases; J trimming: 5 bases; junction bases outside the gene matches: 6. Per the germline V gene, CDR1 is SGHTA and CDR2 is FQGNSA. This CDR3 has 13 residues. CDR3 protein: CASGRDRDNEQFF. Here the CDR3 DNA reads TGTGCCAGCGGCCGGGACAGAGACAATGAGCAGTTCTTC.

The chain employs TRBV3-1 (or the pseudogene TRBV3-2) and TRBJ2-4; 7 positions agree with TRBD2. This CDR3 spans 14 amino acids. The germline gives CDR1 LGHDT, CDR2 YNNKEL (reference sequence). After removal of 4 bases from V and 9 bases from J, the junction contained 9 bases not matched to a gene. The CDR3 DNA reads TGTGCCAGCAGCCGGAGCGGGGCGCTAAGCATTCAGTACTTC. It encodes CASSRSGALSIQYF.

This sequence joins TRBV5-1 and TRBJ2-1; 7 positions agree with TRBD1. The CDR3 has 15 amino acids. J was trimmed by 4 bases and V by 4 bases; bases with no gene match: 8. CDR1 and CDR2 from the germline V gene are SGHRS and YFSETQ. This CDR3 is CASSPGGSFYNEQFF. CDR3 nucleotides: TGCGCCAGCAGCCCAGGGGGATCCTTTTACAATGAGCAGTTCTTC.

V usage is TRBV18 and J usage is TRBJ2-1, with 7 bases matching TRBD2. The trim removed 3 bases at V and 13 bases at J, leaving 12 bases unmatched. The CDR3 has 14 amino acids. The germline V gene encodes CDR1 KGHSH and CDR2 LQKENI. Written as DNA, the CDR3 is TGTGCCAGCTCACCCCTGGAGGCGAGCGGGGCTCAGTTCTTC. Amino acids: CASSPLEASGAQFF. Filled out from reference TRBV18 and TRBJ2-1, the complete variable domain reads NAGVMQNPRHLVRRRGQEARLRCSPMKGHSHVYWYRQLPEEGLKFMVYLQKENIIDESGMPKERFSAEFPKEGPSILRIQQVVRGDSAAYFCASSPLEASGAQFFGPGTRLTVL.